These 26 T cell receptor beta chains were all obtained from the same sample, sequenced in a study of cytomegalovirus exposure and HLA in healthy donors. Measured with immunoSEQ multiplex PCR; TCRdb has only the in-frame clones, and not every one. In the table there are approximately 230,000 clones, over 75% of which are singletons. Sequences were obtained from PBMCs. The origin of the receptors is a man between 18 and 35 years old in good health and CMV-seropositive.

The chain couples TRBV19 to TRBJ2-3; 13 nucleotides align to TRBD2. Germline-derived CDR1 and CDR2 are LNHDA and SQIVND (reference sequence). V shed 4 bases and J 8 bases; nucleotides not matched to a gene: 12. This CDR3 comprises 17 residues. The CDR3 region has the DNA TGTGCCAGTAGTAGGTCTCACGGGACTAGCGGGACCGGTACGCAGTATTTT. Protein sequence: CASSRSHGTSGTGTQYF.

This clone was seen once. V gene TRBV5-6 combines with J gene TRBJ2-7; 12 nucleotides agree with TRBD2. This CDR3 is 14 amino acids long. Losses at the gene ends were 3 bases for V and 9 bases for J; bases not matched to a gene: 7. Germline CDR1 and CDR2: SGHDT and YYEEEE. The CDR3 DNA is TGTGCCAGCAGCTACCGACTAGCGGGAGTCGGGCAGTACTTC. Residues: CASSYRLAGVGQYF.

This chain uses TRBV28 with TRBJ2-7; 9 bases are shared with TRBD2. Germline V gives CDR1 MDHEN, CDR2 SYDVKM. This CDR3 spans 15 amino acids. J gave up 2 bases and V 3 bases, and 5 bases lay outside the gene matches. This CDR3 is CASSLWTSETYEQYF. CDR3 bases: TGTGCCAGCAGTTTGTGGACTAGCGAGACCTACGAGCAGTACTTC.

The chain recombines TRBV2 with TRBJ2-5, with 8 bases aligning to TRBD1. J gave up 4 bases and V 8 bases, and 9 bases lay outside the gene matches. Germline CDR1 is SNHLY and CDR2 is FYNNEI. This CDR3 contains 14 residues. The CDR3 here is CASSTGGRVETQYF. CDR3 in DNA: TGTGCCAGCTCCACAGGGGGTCGGGTAGAGACCCAGTACTTC. Supplemented by reference TRBV2 and TRBJ2-5, the full variable domain reads EPEVTQTPSHQVTQMGQEVILRCVPISNHLYFYWYRQILGQKVEFLVSFYNNEISEKSEIFDDQFSVERPDGSNFTLKIRSTKLEDSAMYFCASSTGGRVETQYFGPGTRLLVL.

The CDR3 loop reads CATFYEKLFF. CDR3 nucleotide sequence: TGTGCCACCTTTTATGAAAAACTGTTTTTT. J is TRBJ1-4 and V is TRBV6-5, with D unclear. There are 10 residues in the CDR3. Trimming pared 10 bases from V and 6 bases from J, leaving 6 bases between. The germline V gene encodes CDR1 MNHEY and CDR2 SVGAGI.

The chain joins TRBV4-1 to TRBJ2-7; 11 bases agree with TRBD1. Germline-derived CDR1 and CDR2 are MGHRA and YSYEKL. This CDR3 contains 19 residues. After removal of 6 bases from V and 6 bases from J, the junction contained 22 bases not matched to a gene. The CDR3 nucleotides are TGCGCCAGCAGTCAAAGGGGGAGTACCGGGACAGGGGGTCTGAGCGAGCAGTACTTC. It codes for CASSQRGSTGTGGLSEQYF.

The V gene is TRBV5-1, the J gene TRBJ1-1; possibly TRBD1 for D (5 bases). There are 14 residues in the CDR3. In germline, CDR1 is SGHRS, CDR2 YFSETQ. V lost 6 bases and J 3 bases, leaving 15 bases between the germline ends. The CDR3 nucleotides are TGCGCCAGCACCCGGGGTGGGGCGGACACTGAAGCTTTCTTT. This gives the protein CASTRGGADTEAFF.

The rearrangement joins TRBV6-6 to TRBJ1-1, with 9 nucleotides matching TRBD1. Germline CDR1 and CDR2: MNHNY and SVGAGI (reference sequence). After removal of 6 bases from V and 5 bases from J, the junction contained 10 bases not matched to a gene. The CDR3 covers 15 residues. CDR3 residues: CASSEIQGARTEAFF. CDR3 in DNA: TGTGCCAGCAGCGAAATACAGGGGGCGAGAACTGAAGCTTTCTTT.

This rearrangement joins TRBV5-6 to TRBJ2-6; D gene uncertain. Trimming removed 4 bases from V and 0 bases from J, with 2 bases in between. The CDR3 loop spans 13 amino acids. The germline V gene has CDR1 SGHDT and CDR2 YYEEEE. CDR3 region: CASSPSGANVLTF. For the CDR3, the DNA is TGTGCCAGCAGCCCCTCTGGGGCCAACGTCCTGACTTTC.

The chain recombines TRBV9 with TRBJ2-7; TRBD1 agrees at 10 bases. This CDR3 has 14 residues. V shed 4 bases, J shed 5 bases, and the junction held 6 bases outside the gene matches. Germline loops: CDR1 SGDLS, CDR2 YYNGEE. The CDR3 reads CASSNRDRGHEQYF. Here the CDR3 DNA reads TGTGCCAGCAGCAACCGGGACAGGGGCCACGAGCAGTACTTC.

This rearrangement joins TRBV6-1 to TRBJ1-3, with a weak D call TRBD1 (5 bases). V was shortened by 6 bases and J by 0 bases, with 12 bases between the two germline ends. The germline gives CDR1 MNHNS, CDR2 SASEGT. The CDR3 contains 15 residues. CDR3 sequence: CASSAHDSSGNTIYF. CDR3 in DNA: TGTGCCAGCAGCGCGCACGACAGCTCTGGAAACACCATATATTTT.

The chain couples TRBV7-9 to TRBJ1-1; D may be TRBD1 (5 bases). Trimming removed 5 bases at V and 0 bases at J, with 13 bases between. CDR3 length: 15 amino acids. The V gene's germline CDR1 is SEHNR and CDR2 FQNEAQ (reference sequence). The CDR3: CASSPTRALNTEAFF. The CDR3 bases are TGTGCCAGCAGCCCGACCAGGGCGCTGAACACTGAAGCTTTCTTT.

About this clone: Compared with germline, one end of the junction differs, possibly owing to a read error. The rearrangement joins TRBV6-1 to TRBJ2-3, with D tentatively TRBD1 (5 bases). The germline gives CDR1 MNHNS, CDR2 SASEGT. This CDR3 is built from 15 residues. The CDR3 reads CASNEQAQGTDTQYF. CDR3 sequence (DNA): TGTGCCAGCAATGAACAGGCGCAGGGCACAGATACGCAGTATTTT.

J is TRBJ2-1 and V is TRBV11-2, with TRBD2 matching 11 bases. The CDR3 totals 15 residues. CDR1 is SGHAT and CDR2 is FQNNGV in the germline V gene. The V segment lost 3 bases and the J segment 4 bases; nucleotides outside the gene matches: 2. The CDR3 DNA follows: TGTGCCAGCAGCTTGGGACTAGCGGAGTACAATGAGCAGTTCTTC. It is translated as CASSLGLAEYNEQFF. The complete variable domain, with remaining parts taken from reference TRBV11-2 and TRBJ2-1, reads EAGVAQSPRYKIIEKRQSVAFWCNPISGHATLYWYQQILGQGPKLLIQFQNNGVVDDSQLPKDRFSAERLKGVDSTLKIQPAKLEDSAVYLCASSLGLAEYNEQFFGPGTRLTVL.

The genes are TRBV6-5 and TRBJ2-7; D uncertain. This CDR3 is built from 14 residues. V lost 7 bases to trimming and J lost 2 bases, with 15 bases between them. From germline, CDR1 is MNHEY and CDR2 SVGAGI. The CDR3 DNA follows: TGTGCCAGCAAAACACCTAATCTGCCCTACGAGCAGTACTTC. This translates into CASKTPNLPYEQYF.

The V gene is TRBV4-1, the J gene TRBJ2-4; 8 bases line up with TRBD1. Germline values: CDR1 MGHRA, CDR2 YSYEKL. The CDR3 has 17 residues. The V gene end was trimmed by 3 bases and the J gene end by 0 bases; junction bases not matched to a gene: 7. CDR3 region: CASSHTPGGQAKNIQYF. CDR3 coding DNA: TGCGCCAGCAGCCACACTCCAGGGGGCCAAGCCAAAAACATTCAGTACTTC.

The chain has TRBV6-5 and TRBJ2-7, with D perhaps TRBD1 (6 bases). V lost 5 bases to trimming and J lost 1 base, with 12 bases between them. In germline, CDR1 is MNHEY, CDR2 SVGAGI. There are 14 residues in the CDR3. CDR3: CASSQRQASYEQYF. The CDR3 bases are TGTGCCAGCAGTCAACGACAGGCGTCCTACGAGCAGTACTTC.

The gene calls are TRBV5-6 and TRBJ1-1; 8 nucleotides agree with TRBD1. The CDR3 contains 15 residues. Per germline, CDR1 SGHDT and CDR2 YYEEEE. V lost 2 bases to trimming and J lost 5 bases; unmatched junction nucleotides: 8. The CDR3 DNA reads TGTGCCAGCAGCTTTGCAGGGGGCAGGGATACTGAAGCTTTCTTT. It translates to CASSFAGGRDTEAFF.

This chain links TRBV5-4 with TRBJ1-1; D is ambiguous. CDR1 is SGHNT, CDR2 YYREEE, per germline (reference sequence). The V and J ends lost 4 bases and 0 bases respectively, with 13 bases between them. The CDR3 totals 15 residues. The CDR3 reads CASSTGGSLNTEAFF. As DNA, the CDR3 is TGTGCCAGCAGCACGGGAGGGAGTCTGAACACTGAAGCTTTCTTT.

The genes are TRBV6-1 and TRBJ1-3; D remains unclear. This CDR3 comprises 15 residues. Per the germline V gene, CDR1 is MNHNS and CDR2 is SASEGT. V was clipped by 2 bases and J by 0 bases, with 8 bases between them. CDR3 residues: CASSEQARSGNTIYF. In DNA form, the CDR3 reads TGTGCCAGCAGTGAACAGGCCCGCTCTGGAAACACCATATATTTT.

In its sample, this clone was seen once. The chain couples TRBV28 to TRBJ2-1; TRBD1 might be the D (5 bases). The V gene lost 4 bases and the J gene lost 15 bases, with 13 bases spanning the gap. CDR3 size: 11 residues. Germline CDR1 reads MDHEN; CDR2 reads SYDVKM. The DNA of the CDR3 is TGTGCCAGCAGTTCCACAGGCCATCCGTTCTTC. Its translation: CASSSTGHPFF.

V gene TRBV27 combines with J gene TRBJ2-7; D is perhaps TRBD1 (6 bases). Germline CDR1 reads MNHEY; CDR2 reads SMNVEV (reference sequence). Trimming pared 3 bases from V and 2 bases from J, leaving 14 bases between. This CDR3 spans 15 amino acids. This CDR3 is CASSFAPGDPYEQYF. The CDR3 DNA is TGTGCCAGCAGTTTTGCCCCAGGGGACCCCTACGAGCAGTACTTC.

This rearrangement joins TRBV5-1 to TRBJ2-7, with 9 bases that match TRBD2. Trimming cost V 4 bases and J 2 bases; bases outside gene matches: 7. In germline, CDR1 is SGHRS, CDR2 YFSETQ. This CDR3 is built from 15 residues. This CDR3 reads CASSGIAGVTYEQYF. CDR3 DNA: TGCGCCAGCAGCGGCATAGCGGGAGTGACCTACGAGCAGTACTTC.

There are a few counts of this clone. The chain couples TRBV30 to TRBJ1-5; D is undetermined. In germline, CDR1 is GTSNPN, CDR2 SVGIG (reference sequence). CDR3 length equals 13 residues. V shed 0 bases and J shed 4 bases, with 7 bases lying between them. Here the CDR3 reads CAWSVVGNQPQHF. CDR3 sequence (DNA): TGTGCCTGGAGTGTAGTGGGGAATCAGCCCCAGCATTTT.

The rearrangement uses TRBV7-6 and TRBJ1-2; TRBD1 is a possible D gene (5 bases). The V gene lost 1 base and the J gene lost 8 bases, with 17 bases spanning the gap. Germline V gene data show CDR1 as SGHVS and CDR2 as FNYEAQ. This CDR3 spans 15 amino acids. The CDR3 sequence: CASSLVSGTRQGYTF. CDR3 coding DNA: TGTGCCAGCAGCTTAGTATCCGGGACTCGTCAGGGCTACACCTTC.

The rearrangement uses TRBV11-3 and TRBJ2-2; D is perhaps TRBD1 (6 bases). Germline V gene data show CDR1 as SGHNT and CDR2 as YENEEA. V was trimmed by 3 bases and J by 2 bases, leaving 10 bases between them. The length of the CDR3 is 15 residues. CDR3 nucleotides: TGTGCCAGCAGCTTGGGACACCTCAACACCGGGGAGCTGTTTTTT. Its translation: CASSLGHLNTGELFF.